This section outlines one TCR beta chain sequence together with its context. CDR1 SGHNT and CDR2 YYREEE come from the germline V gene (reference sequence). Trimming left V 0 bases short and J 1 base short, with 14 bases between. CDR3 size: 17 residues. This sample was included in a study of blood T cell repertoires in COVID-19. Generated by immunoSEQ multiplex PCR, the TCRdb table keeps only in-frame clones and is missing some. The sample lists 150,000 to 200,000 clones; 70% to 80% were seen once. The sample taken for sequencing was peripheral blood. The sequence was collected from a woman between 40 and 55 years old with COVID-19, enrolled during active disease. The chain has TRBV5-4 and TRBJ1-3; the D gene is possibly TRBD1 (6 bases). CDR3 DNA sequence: TGTGCCAGCAGCTTGGCCGGGGGGGGCCCGTCTGGAAACACCATATATTTT. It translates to CASSLAGGGPSGNTIYF.